This paragraph reports one T cell receptor beta chain. The antigen is not known. TCRdb reprocessed the reads via MiXCR and lists one record per CDR3 protein. In the table there are 640,000 or so distinct CDR3 sequences, approximately 33% of which are singletons. From germline, CDR1 is MNHGY and CDR2 SAAAGT. The CDR3 runs to 17 residues. V gave up 0 bases and J gave up 0 bases; unmatched junction bases: 1. The data belong to a study of T cell repertoires in cytomegalovirus infection. Study-level information: Signatures in public TCR beta sequences pointed to both CMV infection and matching HLA type.

Sample: cultured PBMCs, taken from culture after CMV antigen stimulation. The origin of this receptor is a human donor in good health (CMV status not recorded). Some clones in this sample may be carry-over from other donors' samples. The V and J genes are TRBV6-8 and TRBJ1-4; 10 bases align to TRBD1. The CDR3 DNA is TGTGCCAGCAGTTACTCTGGGACAGGGGCAACTAATGAAAAACTGTTTTTT. It yields the protein CASSYSGTGATNEKLFF.